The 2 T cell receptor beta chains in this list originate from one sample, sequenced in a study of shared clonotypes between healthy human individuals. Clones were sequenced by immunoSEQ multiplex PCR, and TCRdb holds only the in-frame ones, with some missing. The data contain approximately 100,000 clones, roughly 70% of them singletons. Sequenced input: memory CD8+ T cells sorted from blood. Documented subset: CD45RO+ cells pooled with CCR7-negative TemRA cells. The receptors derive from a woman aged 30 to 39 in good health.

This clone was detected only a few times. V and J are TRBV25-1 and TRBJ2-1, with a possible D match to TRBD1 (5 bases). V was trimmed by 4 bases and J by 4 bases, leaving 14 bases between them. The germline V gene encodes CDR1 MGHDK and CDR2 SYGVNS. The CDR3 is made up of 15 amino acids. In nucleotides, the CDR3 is TGTGCCAGCAGTGGTAGCCAGGGTGATTACAATGAGCAGTTCTTC. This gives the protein CASSGSQGDYNEQFF.

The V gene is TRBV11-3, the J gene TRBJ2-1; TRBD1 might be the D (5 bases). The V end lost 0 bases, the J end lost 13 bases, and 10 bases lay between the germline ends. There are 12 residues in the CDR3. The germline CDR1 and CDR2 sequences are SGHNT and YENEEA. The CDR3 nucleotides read TGTGCCAGCAGCTTAGATTGGGGCAGACAGTTCTTC. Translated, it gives CASSLDWGRQFF.